The 2 T cell receptor beta chains given below trace back to one sample, sequenced in a study of control samples from healthy donors and cancer patients. Libraries were prepared by immunoSEQ multiplex PCR; TCRdb keeps only in-frame clonotypes and omits some of them. The data contain 95,000 to 100,000 clones, 82% of them singletons. Sequencing used blood. The receptor set was obtained from a man between 60 and 75 years old in good health.

The chain employs TRBV5-4 and TRBJ2-3; 7 nucleotides agree with TRBD1. Germline CDR1 reads SGHNT; CDR2 reads YYREEE (reference sequence). Losses at the gene ends were 0 bases for V and 0 bases for J; bases not matched to a gene: 1. This CDR3 region has 15 residues. CDR3 sequence reads: CASSLGDRSTDTQYF. CDR3 DNA: TGTGCCAGCAGCTTGGGGGACAGAAGCACAGATACGCAGTATTTT.

The chain combines TRBV7-9 with TRBJ2-7; tentatively, D is TRBD1 (5 bases). The CDR3 extends over 13 amino acids. Trimming took off 5 bases at V and 4 bases at J, with 12 bases between the two ends. Germline V CDR1 and CDR2: SEHNR, FQNEAQ (reference sequence). DNA of the CDR3: TGTGCCAGCAGCCTCGACAGCCTGTACGAGCAGTACTTC. Translation gives CASSLDSLYEQYF.